One sample yielded the 9 T cell receptor beta chains listed below, sequenced in a study of T cells in Graves' hyperthyroidism and ophthalmopathy. RNA transcripts served as the template for amplifying TCR beta CDR3 regions. HTBI primers drove first-round RT-PCR of the TCR CDR3. One entry per CDR3 protein, called by TCRdb with MiXCR from the multiplex PCR reads. In the table there are 400,000 or so distinct CDR3 sequences, roughly an eighth of which are singletons. The sequenced sample consisted of blood. The receptors shown here come from a man aged 50-60 years with Graves' ophthalmopathy.

Many counts were recorded for this clonotype. The chain links TRBV20-1 to TRBJ2-6, with D perhaps TRBD2 (5 bases). The CDR3 contains 13 residues. Trimming removed 6 bases from V and 4 bases from J, with 10 bases in between. Germline-derived CDR1 and CDR2 are DFQATT and SNEGSKA (reference sequence). The CDR3 bases are TGCAGTGCGAGACTACAGGGGGCCAACGTCCTGACTTTC. Translation gives CSARLQGANVLTF.

This clonotype has ten or more counts. This sequence joins TRBV11-3 and TRBJ2-1; D is undetermined. Germline CDR1 reads SGHNT; CDR2 reads YENEEA. This CDR3 region has 15 residues. Trimming removed 1 base from V and 5 bases from J, with 12 bases in between. CDR3 sequence: CASSLAGITDNEQFF. In DNA form, the CDR3 reads TGTGCCAGCAGCTTAGCTGGTATTACCGACAATGAGCAGTTCTTC.

This clonotype was seen at least ten times. The CDR3: CASKTSFNNSPLHF. The CDR3 DNA is TGTGCCAGTAAGACGTCCTTTAATAATTCACCCCTCCACTTT. V usage is TRBV2 and J usage is TRBJ1-6; D unclear. CDR1 is SNHLY and CDR2 is FYNNEI in the germline V gene. CDR3 length: 14 residues. Trimming pared 9 bases from V and 5 bases from J, leaving 14 bases between.

This clonotype was counted a few times. The chain joins TRBV5-1 to TRBJ2-6; no firm D call. Trimming pared 0 bases from V and 2 bases from J, leaving 6 bases between. This CDR3 has 15 amino acids. In germline, CDR1 is SGHRS, CDR2 YFSETQ. CDR3 protein: CASSLERAGANVLTF. In DNA, the CDR3 is TGCGCCAGCAGCTTGGAACGGGCTGGGGCCAACGTCCTGACTTTC.

The chain has TRBV6-2 or TRBV6-3 and TRBJ2-1, with D unclear. This CDR3 comprises 15 residues. Trimming shortened V by 10 bases and J by 4 bases, and 20 bases separated the two germline ends. From germline, CDR1 is MNHEY and CDR2 SVGEGT. CDR3 protein: CATCIQRKGYNEQFF. In DNA form, the CDR3 reads TGTGCCACCTGCATACAGAGAAAAGGGTACAATGAGCAGTTCTTC.

The rearrangement links TRBV24-1 to TRBJ2-4; TRBD1 matches at 7 bases. The length of the CDR3 is 15 residues. Germline values: CDR1 KGHDR, CDR2 SFDVKD. After removal of 3 bases from V and 5 bases from J, the junction contained 6 bases not matched to a gene. CDR3 residues: CATSDPRGQENIQYF. CDR3 in DNA: TGTGCCACCAGTGATCCTAGGGGGCAGGAAAACATTCAGTACTTC.

The sample holds many counts of this clonotype. The rearrangement uses TRBV5-5 and TRBJ1-1, with D possibly being TRBD1 (6 bases). CDR1 and CDR2 (germline): SGHKS, YYEKEE (reference sequence). The V and J ends lost 4 bases and 0 bases respectively, with 13 bases between them. The length of the CDR3 is 15 residues. CDR3 sequence: CASSPGAVMNTEAFF. DNA of the CDR3: TGTGCCAGCAGCCCGGGGGCGGTGATGAACACTGAAGCTTTCTTT.

This clonotype showed up just a few times. The chain carries TRBV2 and TRBJ2-1; D is perhaps TRBD1 (6 bases). This CDR3 comprises 14 residues. V was shortened by 1 base and J by 4 bases, with 8 bases between the two germline ends. From germline, CDR1 is SNHLY and CDR2 FYNNEI. The CDR3: CASSEGTAYNEQFF. In DNA, the CDR3 is TGTGCCAGCAGTGAAGGGACAGCGTACAATGAGCAGTTCTTC.

The rearrangement uses TRBV7-2 and TRBJ1-5; D not resolved. The CDR3 consists of 12 residues. Germline CDR1 reads SGHTA; CDR2 reads FQGNSA. Trimming took 4 bases from V and 3 from J, leaving 4 bases between them. The CDR3 protein is CASSSYNQPQHF. The DNA of the CDR3 is TGTGCCAGCAGCTCCTACAATCAGCCCCAGCATTTT.